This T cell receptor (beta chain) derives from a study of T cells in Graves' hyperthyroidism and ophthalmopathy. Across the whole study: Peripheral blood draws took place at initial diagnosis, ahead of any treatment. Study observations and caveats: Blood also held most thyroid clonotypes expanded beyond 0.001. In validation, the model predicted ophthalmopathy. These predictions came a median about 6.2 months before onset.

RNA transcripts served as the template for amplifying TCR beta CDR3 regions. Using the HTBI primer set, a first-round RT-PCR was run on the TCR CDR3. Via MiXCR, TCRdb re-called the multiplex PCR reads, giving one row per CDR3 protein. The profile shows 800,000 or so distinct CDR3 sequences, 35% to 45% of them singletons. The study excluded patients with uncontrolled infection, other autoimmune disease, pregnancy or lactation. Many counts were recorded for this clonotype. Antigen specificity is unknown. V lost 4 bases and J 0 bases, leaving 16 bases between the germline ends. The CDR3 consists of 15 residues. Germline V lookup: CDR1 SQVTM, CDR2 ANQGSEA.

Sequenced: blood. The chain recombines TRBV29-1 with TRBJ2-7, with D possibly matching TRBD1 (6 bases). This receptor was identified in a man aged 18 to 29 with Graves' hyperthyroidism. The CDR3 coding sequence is TGCAGCGTTGGACAACAGGGAGCTGCCTCCTACGAGCAGTACTTC. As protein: CSVGQQGAASYEQYF.